Each of the 20 T cell receptor beta chains below was sequenced from the same sample in a study of regulatory T cells in long-lasting Graves disease. Sample time point: newly diagnosed GD, antithyroid drugs for less than 3 months. RNA from PBMCs was the source of the TCR library. TCR beta libraries were built with iRepertoire HTBI primers and Arm-PCR of CDR3 regions. TCRdb reprocessed the multiplex PCR reads with MiXCR, giving one entry per CDR3 protein. The sample yields about 470,000 distinct CDR3 sequences, approximately 15% seen once. These data were also reused for a study on T cells in Graves' hyperthyroidism and ophthalmopathy.

The sequences come from peripheral blood mononuclear cells (PBMCs), collected at new diagnosis, from a patient treated with antithyroid drugs. These receptors were collected from a woman between 25 and 40 years old with Graves disease.

This clonotype was observed at least ten times. The V call is TRBV20-1, the J call TRBJ1-1; possibly TRBD1 for D (6 bases). CDR1 is DFQATT, CDR2 SNEGSKA, per germline (reference sequence). The ends were cut back, 5 bases at V and 4 bases at J, with 11 bases in the middle. There are 12 residues in the CDR3. The DNA for the CDR3 is TGCAGTGCTGGAAGGGGGGGCACTGAAGCTTTCTTT. The encoded protein is CSAGRGGTEAFF.

This clonotype was found many times. The chain joins TRBV20-1 to TRBJ2-1, with 7 bases aligning to TRBD2. CDR3 length equals 14 residues. Trimming took 3 bases from V and 7 from J; bases not matched to a gene: 9. Germline V lookup: CDR1 DFQATT, CDR2 SNEGSKA (reference sequence). CDR3 nucleotides: TGCAGTGCTAGGAACCCGACTAGCCAAAATGAGCAGTTCTTC. Protein product: CSARNPTSQNEQFF.

This clonotype has just a few counts. The genes are TRBV27 and TRBJ2-7, with TRBD1 as a possible D gene (5 bases). Germline CDR1 reads MNHEY; CDR2 reads SMNVEV (reference sequence). Trimming pared 3 bases from V and 5 bases from J, leaving 17 bases between. The CDR3 is made up of 15 amino acids. The CDR3 region is CASSFNAGSTNEQYF. DNA for the CDR3: TGTGCCAGCAGTTTTAATGCAGGGTCAACCAACGAGCAGTACTTC.

For this clonotype: This clone may be a read error of a much larger clone one base away. V is TRBV6-2 or TRBV6-3 and J is TRBJ2-3, with 8 bases that match TRBD2. This CDR3 spans 15 amino acids. V was pared by 5 bases and J by 10 bases, with 14 bases of the junction left unmatched. In germline, CDR1 is MNHEY, CDR2 SVGEGT. The CDR3 DNA reads as TGTGCCAGCAGTGAAGATGGCGGGAGGCCGGATGCGCAGTATTTT. Protein sequence: CASSEDGGRPDAQYF.

The V and J genes are TRBV7-9 and TRBJ2-6; tentatively, D is TRBD1 (5 bases). V was trimmed by 7 bases and J by 2 bases, leaving 15 bases between them. The CDR3 spans 16 residues. Germline CDR1 SEHNR, CDR2 FQNEAQ (reference sequence). The CDR3 loop is CASNFDSFPGANVLTF. The CDR3 bases are TGTGCCAGCAACTTCGACAGTTTCCCTGGGGCCAACGTCCTGACTTTC.

This clonotype was detected a few times. This chain links TRBV7-8 with TRBJ2-1, with D uncertain. V was cut by 4 bases and J by 5 bases, with 12 bases left in between. Per germline, CDR1 SGHVS and CDR2 FQNEAQ. CDR3 size: 14 residues. The DNA of the CDR3 is TGTGCCAGCAGCTCAGGTGTCCGGGACAATGAGCAGTTCTTC. Translating it yields CASSSGVRDNEQFF.

The chain recombines TRBV10-3 with TRBJ1-4; 11 bases are shared with TRBD1. The CDR3 runs 14 residues. The germline CDR1 and CDR2 sequences are ENHRY and SYGVKD. With 6 bases clipped from V and 8 bases from J, the junction kept 5 bases outside the gene matches. CDR3 in DNA: TGTGCCATCAGGTCGGGACAGGGGGGAGAAAAACTGTTTTTT. It codes for CAIRSGQGGEKLFF.

In its sample, this clonotype was seen many times. The V and J genes are TRBV28 and TRBJ2-7, with a weak D call TRBD1 (6 bases). V lost 6 bases to trimming and J lost 5 bases, with 11 bases between them. This CDR3 is 12 amino acids long. CDR1 and CDR2 (germline): MDHEN, SYDVKM. The CDR3: CASSRNRDEQYF. The CDR3 DNA sequence: TGTGCCAGCAGCCGTAACAGGGACGAGCAGTACTTC.

This clonotype was seen a few times. The genes are TRBV24-1 and TRBJ1-1; D is unresolved. Trimming shortened V by 0 bases and J by 7 bases, and 11 bases separated the two germline ends. This CDR3 is 14 amino acids long. The germline CDR1 and CDR2 sequences are KGHDR and SFDVKD. As DNA, the CDR3 is TGTGCCACCAGTGATTTGCGTTCCGGGAATGAAGCTTTCTTT. Protein sequence: CATSDLRSGNEAFF.

This chain connects TRBV5-1 to TRBJ2-1; D not certain. V was clipped by 0 bases and J by 6 bases, with 10 bases between them. This CDR3 is 14 amino acids long. The V gene's germline CDR1 is SGHRS and CDR2 YFSETQ. Here the CDR3 DNA reads TGCGCCAGCAGCTTGGAGGTGACAAGCAATGAGCAGTTCTTC. This translates into CASSLEVTSNEQFF.

This clonotype was recorded at least ten times. The rearrangement joins TRBV3-1 to TRBJ2-3; D gene ambiguous. The germline V gene encodes CDR1 LGHDT and CDR2 YNNKEL (reference sequence). CDR3 length equals 14 residues. The V gene lost 4 bases and the J gene lost 4 bases, with 12 bases spanning the gap. CDR3 region: CASSPLRASDTQYF. CDR3 nucleotides: TGTGCCAGCAGCCCACTGAGAGCTTCAGATACGCAGTATTTT.

This clonotype was seen only a few times. CDR3 loop: CASSLTGTSGSVSTDTQYF. CDR3 bases: TGCGCCAGCAGCCTTACCGGGACTAGCGGGAGCGTGAGCACAGATACGCAGTATTTT. This chain connects TRBV5-1 to TRBJ2-3; the match to TRBD2 covers 14 bases. Germline V gives CDR1 SGHRS, CDR2 YFSETQ. V shed 4 bases and J 0 bases; nucleotides not matched to a gene: 10. This CDR3 comprises 19 residues.

This clonotype was detected many times. V gene TRBV6-5 combines with J gene TRBJ2-7; 9 bases are a match to TRBD2. CDR1 and CDR2 from the germline V gene are MNHEY and SVGAGI. V lost 4 bases to trimming and J lost 3 bases; unmatched junction nucleotides: 7. The CDR3 runs to 15 residues. CDR3 coding DNA: TGTGCCAGCAGTTGGACGACTAGCGGAAACTACGAGCAGTACTTC. Its protein product is CASSWTTSGNYEQYF.

This clonotype was counted ten times or more. The V and J genes are TRBV24-1 and TRBJ2-5; 12 bases agree with TRBD2. Germline CDR1 KGHDR, CDR2 SFDVKD. The CDR3 runs 17 residues. V was pared by 4 bases and J by 5 bases, with 10 bases of the junction left unmatched. The DNA for the CDR3 is TGTGCCACCAGTGAAAAACCGACTAGCGGGAGAGGTGAGACCCAGTACTTC. Amino acids: CATSEKPTSGRGETQYF.

A single count supports this clonotype. A read error may be the cause here, since a much bigger clone is one base away. The V gene is TRBV28, the J gene TRBJ2-2; 7 bases line up with TRBD1. The germline V gene encodes CDR1 MDHEN and CDR2 SYDVKM. This CDR3 spans 15 amino acids. V shed 5 bases, J shed 5 bases, and the junction held 8 bases outside the gene matches. The CDR3 DNA sequence: TGTGCCAGCAGTCGAGGGGGCCAAGGGACCGGGGAGCTGTTTTTT. Protein product: CASSRGGQGTGELFF.

The V and J genes are TRBV9 and TRBJ1-1; 9 nucleotides align to TRBD1. The CDR3 has 18 amino acids. V lost 0 bases, J lost 2 bases, and 11 bases stayed unmatched. The germline gives CDR1 SGDLS, CDR2 YYNGEE. The chain's CDR3 is CASSVGSGTGRVNTEAFF. In nucleotides, the CDR3 is TGTGCCAGCAGCGTAGGATCCGGGACAGGGAGGGTAAACACTGAAGCTTTCTTT.

The sample holds many counts of this clonotype. The CDR3 protein is CATSDLGSETQYF. The CDR3 DNA sequence: TGTGCCACCAGTGATTTGGGGAGTGAGACCCAGTACTTC. The chain combines TRBV24-1 with TRBJ2-5; the D gene is possibly TRBD2 (5 bases). Germline values: CDR1 KGHDR, CDR2 SFDVKD. This CDR3 has 13 amino acids. V gave up 0 bases and J gave up 5 bases, with 6 bases separating them.

This clonotype was seen only a few times. The chain employs TRBV29-1 and TRBJ2-2, with D unclear. The CDR3 covers 17 residues. Trimming left V 0 bases short and J 3 bases short, with 17 bases between. The germline V gene has CDR1 SQVTM and CDR2 ANQGSEA. CDR3 sequence: CSVEDEERGRYTGELFF. CDR3 bases: TGCAGCGTTGAAGATGAGGAGAGAGGACGATACACCGGGGAGCTGTTTTTT.

This clonotype was seen at least ten times. The genes are TRBV20-1 and TRBJ2-1, with TRBD2 as a possible D gene (5 bases). Trimming took 1 base from V and 8 from J, leaving 15 bases between them. From germline, CDR1 is DFQATT and CDR2 SNEGSKA (reference sequence). The CDR3 runs 14 residues. The CDR3 reads CSARAWTGIDEQFF. The CDR3 DNA is TGCAGTGCTAGAGCCTGGACCGGGATCGATGAGCAGTTCTTC.

This clonotype was seen many times. V gene TRBV9 combines with J gene TRBJ2-3, with D possibly matching TRBD2 (6 bases). CDR3 length: 17 amino acids. Between the trimmed V and J ends, which lost 4 bases and 0 bases, there was a span of 18 bases. Germline lookup yields CDR1 SGDLS and CDR2 YYNGEE. The CDR3 bases are TGTGCCAGCAGCCTGAAGGACCGGGAGTGGAGCACAGATACGCAGTATTTT. Residues: CASSLKDREWSTDTQYF.